These T cell receptor beta chains were read from a single sample in a study of T cell responses to AZD1222 COVID-19 vaccine. Profiling relied on immunoSEQ multiplex PCR, and the TCRdb table lists in-frame clones only, not all of them. Of about 73,000 clones listed, around 88% were seen once; the top ten hold roughly 20%. Source: peripheral blood, taken on day 0 of AZD1222 vaccination. All receptors come from an adult in good health. The CDR3 runs from the conserved cysteine through the conserved F or W. Fields, in order: D gene, J gene, clone size, V gene, CDR3 DNA, CDR3 protein. The D gene is left open where the match is weak. Where a row states a size, it is once, few, many or the class of an expanded clone; other rows omit it.

d_call: TRBD1; j_call: TRBJ1-1; clone_size: -; v_call: TRBV2; cdr3_nt: TGTGCCAGCAGTGAGCAGGGGGTATTTAACACTGAAGCTTTCTTT; cdr3_aa: CASSEQGVFNTEAFF
d_call: TRBD1; j_call: TRBJ2-1; clone_size: -; v_call: TRBV5-5; cdr3_nt: TGTGCCAGCAGCCGGACAGGGTATGAAGGACATGAGCAGTTCTTC; cdr3_aa: CASSRTGYEGHEQFF
d_call: -; j_call: TRBJ1-5; clone_size: -; v_call: TRBV12-3/TRBV12-4; cdr3_nt: TGTGCCAGCAGTCGCGGATTCGCTCAGCCCCAGCATTTT; cdr3_aa: CASSRGFAQPQHF
d_call: TRBD1; j_call: TRBJ2-6; clone_size: -; v_call: TRBV28; cdr3_nt: TGTGCCAGCAACCCTCTGGGCAGGGGGCAAGGTGGGGCCAACGTCCTGACTTTC; cdr3_aa: CASNPLGRGQGGANVLTF
d_call: -; j_call: TRBJ2-7; clone_size: -; v_call: TRBV7-2; cdr3_nt: TGTGCCAGCAGCTTAGTTCCTGGAGGAGACGAGCAGTACTTC; cdr3_aa: CASSLVPGGDEQYF
d_call: -; j_call: TRBJ2-7; clone_size: -; v_call: TRBV5-6; cdr3_nt: TGTGCCAGCAGCACCAGCTCCTACGAGCAGTACTTC; cdr3_aa: CASSTSSYEQYF
d_call: -; j_call: TRBJ2-1; clone_size: -; v_call: TRBV5-8; cdr3_nt: TGTGCCAGCAGCTTGGACAGTTACAATGAGCAGTTCTTC; cdr3_aa: CASSLDSYNEQFF
d_call: -; j_call: TRBJ2-7; clone_size: -; v_call: TRBV13; cdr3_nt: TGTGCCAGCAGCTTAGATTGTTGTCGGGGTCGAGACGAGCAGTACTTC; cdr3_aa: CASSLDCCRGRDEQYF
d_call: TRBD2; j_call: TRBJ2-3; clone_size: once; v_call: TRBV9; cdr3_nt: TGTGCCAGCAGCGTAGGGTTAGCGGGAGGAGGAGATACGCAGTATTTT; cdr3_aa: CASSVGLAGGGDTQYF
d_call: -; j_call: TRBJ1-5; clone_size: -; v_call: TRBV15; cdr3_nt: TGTGCCACCAGCAGAGAGGTGGCCGGCAATCAGCCCCAGCATTTT; cdr3_aa: CATSREVAGNQPQHF
d_call: TRBD1; j_call: TRBJ1-6; clone_size: -; v_call: TRBV14; cdr3_nt: TGTGCCAGCAGCCAGTACCGGGACAGGGGAAATTCACCCCTCCACTTT; cdr3_aa: CASSQYRDRGNSPLHF
d_call: -; j_call: TRBJ1-2; clone_size: -; v_call: TRBV11-2; cdr3_nt: TGTGCCAGCAGCTTAAGCCGGCAGCACTATGGCTACACCTTC; cdr3_aa: CASSLSRQHYGYTF
d_call: -; j_call: TRBJ1-4; clone_size: -; v_call: TRBV7-9; cdr3_nt: TGTGCCAGCAGCCCCATTTCTGGTGAAAAACTGTTTTTT; cdr3_aa: CASSPISGEKLFF
d_call: TRBD1; j_call: TRBJ1-5; clone_size: -; v_call: TRBV2; cdr3_nt: TGTGCCAGCAGCAAGGGACAGAATCAGCCCCAGCATTTT; cdr3_aa: CASSKGQNQPQHF
d_call: -; j_call: TRBJ2-3; clone_size: -; v_call: TRBV13; cdr3_nt: TGTGCCAGCAGCTTAGGACAGGGACCAGATACGCAGTATTTT; cdr3_aa: CASSLGQGPDTQYF
d_call: -; j_call: TRBJ2-5; clone_size: -; v_call: TRBV2; cdr3_nt: TGTGCCAGCAGTGAGGGCGGCACTACCGGGGAGACCCAGTACTTC; cdr3_aa: CASSEGGTTGETQYF
d_call: TRBD2; j_call: TRBJ2-5; clone_size: -; v_call: TRBV7-9; cdr3_nt: TGTGCCAGCAGCTTACCGGGGAGGGACGAAGATAGGACCCAGTACTTC; cdr3_aa: CASSLPGRDEDRTQYF
d_call: -; j_call: TRBJ1-5; clone_size: -; v_call: TRBV28; cdr3_nt: TGTGCCAGCAGCGGAGTTAATAGCAATCAGCCCCAGCATTTT; cdr3_aa: CASSGVNSNQPQHF
d_call: -; j_call: TRBJ1-2; clone_size: -; v_call: TRBV7-2; cdr3_nt: TGTGCCAGCAGCTTAGAGTTAATGCCGGGAGGACTCTATGGCTACACCTTC; cdr3_aa: CASSLELMPGGLYGYTF
d_call: -; j_call: TRBJ2-1; clone_size: -; v_call: TRBV7-9; cdr3_nt: TGTGCCAGCAGCTCCCTTAGGGGAAGCTCCTACAATGAGCAGTTCTTC; cdr3_aa: CASSSLRGSSYNEQFF
d_call: TRBD1; j_call: TRBJ1-1; clone_size: once; v_call: TRBV5-1; cdr3_nt: TGCGCCAGCAGTTCACAGGGGGCGAGCACTGAAGCTTTCTTT; cdr3_aa: CASSSQGASTEAFF
d_call: -; j_call: TRBJ1-1; clone_size: few; v_call: TRBV5-4; cdr3_nt: TGTGCCAGCAGCTTGATAGGGCGCGGCGGCACTGAAGCTTTCTTT; cdr3_aa: CASSLIGRGGTEAFF
d_call: -; j_call: TRBJ2-6; clone_size: -; v_call: TRBV27; cdr3_nt: TGTGCCAGCAGTTTATCGAACGGGGCCAACGTCCTGACTTTC; cdr3_aa: CASSLSNGANVLTF
d_call: -; j_call: TRBJ1-1; clone_size: -; v_call: TRBV7-2; cdr3_nt: TGTGCCAGCAGCTTATTGGGGGGGGTCGGGAGCACTGAAGCTTTCTTT; cdr3_aa: CASSLLGGVGSTEAFF
d_call: TRBD2; j_call: TRBJ2-1; clone_size: -; v_call: TRBV27; cdr3_nt: TGTGCCAGCAGTCCTAGCGGGAGCTCCTACAATGAGCAGTTCTTC; cdr3_aa: CASSPSGSSYNEQFF
d_call: TRBD1; j_call: TRBJ2-7; clone_size: -; v_call: TRBV4-1; cdr3_nt: TGCGCCAGCAGCCAAGATGAGACAGGGGCTGCGTTTGGGGGCTCGTACGAGCAGTACTTC; cdr3_aa: CASSQDETGAAFGGSYEQYF
d_call: -; j_call: TRBJ2-2; clone_size: -; v_call: TRBV3-1/TRBV3-2; cdr3_nt: TGTGCCAGCAGCCAAGATTGGTTAGGCGGGGAGCTGTTTTTT; cdr3_aa: CASSQDWLGGELFF
d_call: TRBD1; j_call: TRBJ2-2; clone_size: -; v_call: TRBV7-3; cdr3_nt: TGTGCCAGCAGAGGGGACAGCACCGGGGAGCTGTTTTTT; cdr3_aa: CASRGDSTGELFF
d_call: -; j_call: TRBJ1-2; clone_size: -; v_call: TRBV18; cdr3_nt: TGTGCCAGCTCACCACGAGAGAAGATTAACTATGGCTACACCTTC; cdr3_aa: CASSPREKINYGYTF
d_call: TRBD1; j_call: TRBJ2-1; clone_size: -; v_call: TRBV15; cdr3_nt: TGTGCCACCAGCAGAGACAGGGGGCTGTACAATGAGCAGTTCTTC; cdr3_aa: CATSRDRGLYNEQFF
d_call: TRBD1; j_call: TRBJ2-1; clone_size: -; v_call: TRBV7-8; cdr3_nt: TGTGCCAGCAGCTTATGGCAGGGGGTGAATGAGCAGTTCTTC; cdr3_aa: CASSLWQGVNEQFF
d_call: TRBD1; j_call: TRBJ1-5; clone_size: -; v_call: TRBV24-1; cdr3_nt: TGTGCCACCAGTGATCACAGGGGCCCCCCCAATCAGCCCCAGCATTTT; cdr3_aa: CATSDHRGPPNQPQHF
d_call: -; j_call: TRBJ2-3; clone_size: once; v_call: TRBV5-1; cdr3_nt: TGCGCCAGCAGCTTGGGGGGGGCCACAGATACGCAGTATTTT; cdr3_aa: CASSLGGATDTQYF
d_call: -; j_call: TRBJ1-2; clone_size: -; v_call: TRBV6-5; cdr3_nt: TGTGCCACCTCCGGGAGCGACTATGGCTACACCTTC; cdr3_aa: CATSGSDYGYTF
d_call: -; j_call: TRBJ2-3; clone_size: -; v_call: TRBV7-9; cdr3_nt: TGTGCCAGCACCCCCTATAACACAGATACGCAGTATTTT; cdr3_aa: CASTPYNTDTQYF
d_call: TRBD1; j_call: TRBJ1-6; clone_size: -; v_call: TRBV19; cdr3_nt: TGTGCCAGTACCGTCTCCGGGACAGGGAGCTCCTATAATTCACCCCTCCACTTT; cdr3_aa: CASTVSGTGSSYNSPLHF
d_call: TRBD1; j_call: TRBJ1-2; clone_size: once; v_call: TRBV5-1; cdr3_nt: TGCGCCAGCAGCTGGACAGGGGGCGCCTACGGCTACACCTTC; cdr3_aa: CASSWTGGAYGYTF
d_call: -; j_call: TRBJ2-7; clone_size: once; v_call: TRBV6-5; cdr3_nt: TGTGCCAGCAGTTACCTATCGGCCTACGAGCAGTACTTC; cdr3_aa: CASSYLSAYEQYF
d_call: TRBD1; j_call: TRBJ2-2; clone_size: -; v_call: TRBV11-3; cdr3_nt: TGTGCCAGCAGCCCCGGGACAGGGGGCGCTTGGACCGGGGAGCTGTTTTTT; cdr3_aa: CASSPGTGGAWTGELFF
d_call: -; j_call: TRBJ2-7; clone_size: -; v_call: TRBV2; cdr3_nt: TGTGCCAGCAGCCCAGACAGGACCCCCTCCTACGAGCAGTACTTC; cdr3_aa: CASSPDRTPSYEQYF
d_call: -; j_call: TRBJ2-4; clone_size: -; v_call: TRBV6-5; cdr3_nt: TGTGCCAGCATGCCGAGCGGGCTAGCCAAAAACATTCAGTACTTC; cdr3_aa: CASMPSGLAKNIQYF
d_call: -; j_call: TRBJ1-6; clone_size: -; v_call: TRBV5-1; cdr3_nt: TGCGCCAGCAGCTTGGATACCAGGGTGAATTCACCCCTCCACTTT; cdr3_aa: CASSLDTRVNSPLHF
d_call: -; j_call: TRBJ1-4; clone_size: -; v_call: TRBV27; cdr3_nt: TGTGCCAGCAGTTTATCATTCGATATCAGTGGCAGGGGAGCAACTAATGAAAAACTGTTTTTT; cdr3_aa: CASSLSFDISGRGATNEKLFF
d_call: TRBD2; j_call: TRBJ2-3; clone_size: -; v_call: TRBV11-3; cdr3_nt: TGTGCCAGCAGCTCCCCTAGCGGGGGCTACAATACGCAGTATTTT; cdr3_aa: CASSSPSGGYNTQYF
d_call: -; j_call: TRBJ1-5; clone_size: -; v_call: TRBV28; cdr3_nt: TGTGCCAGCAGACCCCCAGGGGCGGAACAGCCCCAGCATTTT; cdr3_aa: CASRPPGAEQPQHF
d_call: -; j_call: TRBJ2-7; clone_size: -; v_call: TRBV5-1; cdr3_nt: TGCGCCAGCAGCTTGTCCGGGGGGCTCGGCTCCTACGAGCAGTACTTC; cdr3_aa: CASSLSGGLGSYEQYF
d_call: -; j_call: TRBJ2-1; clone_size: -; v_call: TRBV20-1; cdr3_nt: TGCAGTGCTAGCCACAATGAGCAGTTCTTC; cdr3_aa: CSASHNEQFF
d_call: TRBD2; j_call: TRBJ2-1; clone_size: -; v_call: TRBV5-6; cdr3_nt: TGTGCCAGCAGCTCCGGGACTAACAATGAGCAGTTCTTC; cdr3_aa: CASSSGTNNEQFF
d_call: -; j_call: TRBJ2-5; clone_size: once; v_call: TRBV9; cdr3_nt: TGTGCCAGCAGCGGATCGGGGGACCAAGAGACCCAGTACTTC; cdr3_aa: CASSGSGDQETQYF
d_call: -; j_call: TRBJ2-1; clone_size: -; v_call: TRBV19; cdr3_nt: TGTGCCAGTAGTATTGGCGGATTAGGAAATGAGCAGTTCTTC; cdr3_aa: CASSIGGLGNEQFF
d_call: -; j_call: TRBJ1-5; clone_size: -; v_call: TRBV24-1; cdr3_nt: TGTGCCACGTCACTGGGGAATCAGCCCCAGCATTTT; cdr3_aa: CATSLGNQPQHF
d_call: -; j_call: TRBJ2-5; clone_size: -; v_call: TRBV3-1/TRBV3-2; cdr3_nt: TGTGCCAGCAGAGTAGTGGGAGGGGGCCAAGAGACCCAGTACTTC; cdr3_aa: CASRVVGGGQETQYF
d_call: -; j_call: TRBJ2-7; clone_size: few; v_call: TRBV7-2; cdr3_nt: TGTGCCAGCAGCTTACCGGGGGTGTACGAGCAGTACTTC; cdr3_aa: CASSLPGVYEQYF
d_call: TRBD2; j_call: TRBJ2-3; clone_size: once; v_call: TRBV11-3; cdr3_nt: TGTGCCAGCAGCTTTGGTAGCGGGACTAGCACAGATACGCAGTATTTT; cdr3_aa: CASSFGSGTSTDTQYF
d_call: -; j_call: TRBJ2-7; clone_size: once; v_call: TRBV14; cdr3_nt: TGTGCCAGCAGTTACAATGTCGGGGGCTACGAGCAGTACTTC; cdr3_aa: CASSYNVGGYEQYF
d_call: TRBD1; j_call: TRBJ1-5; clone_size: -; v_call: TRBV6-2/TRBV6-3; cdr3_nt: TGTGCCAGCAGTCCGGGACAGGGGAGGTTTCAGCCCCAGCATTTT; cdr3_aa: CASSPGQGRFQPQHF
d_call: -; j_call: TRBJ1-2; clone_size: -; v_call: TRBV6-5; cdr3_nt: TGTGCCAGCAGTTACAACGGACAGAGCTATGGCTACACCTTC; cdr3_aa: CASSYNGQSYGYTF